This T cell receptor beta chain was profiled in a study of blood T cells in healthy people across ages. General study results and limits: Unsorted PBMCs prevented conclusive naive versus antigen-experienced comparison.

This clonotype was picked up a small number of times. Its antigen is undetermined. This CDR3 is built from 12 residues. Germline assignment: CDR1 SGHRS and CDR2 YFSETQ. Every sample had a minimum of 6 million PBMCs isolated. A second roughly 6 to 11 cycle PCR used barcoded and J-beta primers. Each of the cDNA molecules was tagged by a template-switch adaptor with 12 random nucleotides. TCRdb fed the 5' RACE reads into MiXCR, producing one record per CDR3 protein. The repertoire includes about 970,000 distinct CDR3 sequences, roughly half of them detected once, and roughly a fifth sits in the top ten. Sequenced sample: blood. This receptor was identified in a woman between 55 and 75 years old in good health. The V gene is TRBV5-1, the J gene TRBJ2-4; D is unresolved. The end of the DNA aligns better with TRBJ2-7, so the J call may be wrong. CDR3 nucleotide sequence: TGCGCCAGCAGCTTGGTTGGGATCGAGCAGTACTTC. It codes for CASSLVGIEQYF.